This T cell receptor (beta chain) was obtained from a study of T-cell reconstitution after alpha-beta-depleted transplantation in children. Germline assignment: CDR1 SGHTA and CDR2 FQGNSA. V shed 5 bases and J shed 0 bases, with 17 bases lying between them. The CDR3 extends over 17 amino acids. Unique molecular identifiers were incorporated when the TCRbeta library was constructed. TCRdb re-called the PCR reads through MiXCR, storing one row per CDR3 protein. The sample shows around 490,000 distinct CDR3 sequences, 10% to 12% of them seen only once. The clonotype originates from a female patient aged 2-10 years who had a stem cell transplant for aplastic anemia, so the T cells may come from the graft donor. The sequences come from PBMCs, mostly from graft donor cells, collected 180 days after TCRalphabeta/CD19-depleted stem cell transplant. The chain is built from TRBV7-2 and TRBJ2-1; D may be TRBD1 or TRBD2 (8 bases each). In nucleotides, the CDR3 is TGTGCCAGCAGCCCCAGCGGGGGACAGGCCTCCTACAATGAGCAGTTCTTC. Translation: CASSPSGGQASYNEQFF.